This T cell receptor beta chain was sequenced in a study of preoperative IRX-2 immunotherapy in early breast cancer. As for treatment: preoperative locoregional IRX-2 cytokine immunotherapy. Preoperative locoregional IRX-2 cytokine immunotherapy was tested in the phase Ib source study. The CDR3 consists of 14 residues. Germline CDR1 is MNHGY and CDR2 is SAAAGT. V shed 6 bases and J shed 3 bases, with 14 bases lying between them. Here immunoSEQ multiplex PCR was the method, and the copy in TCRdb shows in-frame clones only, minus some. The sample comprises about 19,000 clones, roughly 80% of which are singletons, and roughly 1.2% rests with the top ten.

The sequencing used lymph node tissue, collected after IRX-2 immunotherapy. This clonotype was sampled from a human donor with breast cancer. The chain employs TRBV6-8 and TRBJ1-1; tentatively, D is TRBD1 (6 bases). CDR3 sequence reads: CASSPTGKDTEAFF. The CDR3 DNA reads TGTGCCAGCAGCCCAACAGGGAAGGACACTGAAGCTTTCTTT.